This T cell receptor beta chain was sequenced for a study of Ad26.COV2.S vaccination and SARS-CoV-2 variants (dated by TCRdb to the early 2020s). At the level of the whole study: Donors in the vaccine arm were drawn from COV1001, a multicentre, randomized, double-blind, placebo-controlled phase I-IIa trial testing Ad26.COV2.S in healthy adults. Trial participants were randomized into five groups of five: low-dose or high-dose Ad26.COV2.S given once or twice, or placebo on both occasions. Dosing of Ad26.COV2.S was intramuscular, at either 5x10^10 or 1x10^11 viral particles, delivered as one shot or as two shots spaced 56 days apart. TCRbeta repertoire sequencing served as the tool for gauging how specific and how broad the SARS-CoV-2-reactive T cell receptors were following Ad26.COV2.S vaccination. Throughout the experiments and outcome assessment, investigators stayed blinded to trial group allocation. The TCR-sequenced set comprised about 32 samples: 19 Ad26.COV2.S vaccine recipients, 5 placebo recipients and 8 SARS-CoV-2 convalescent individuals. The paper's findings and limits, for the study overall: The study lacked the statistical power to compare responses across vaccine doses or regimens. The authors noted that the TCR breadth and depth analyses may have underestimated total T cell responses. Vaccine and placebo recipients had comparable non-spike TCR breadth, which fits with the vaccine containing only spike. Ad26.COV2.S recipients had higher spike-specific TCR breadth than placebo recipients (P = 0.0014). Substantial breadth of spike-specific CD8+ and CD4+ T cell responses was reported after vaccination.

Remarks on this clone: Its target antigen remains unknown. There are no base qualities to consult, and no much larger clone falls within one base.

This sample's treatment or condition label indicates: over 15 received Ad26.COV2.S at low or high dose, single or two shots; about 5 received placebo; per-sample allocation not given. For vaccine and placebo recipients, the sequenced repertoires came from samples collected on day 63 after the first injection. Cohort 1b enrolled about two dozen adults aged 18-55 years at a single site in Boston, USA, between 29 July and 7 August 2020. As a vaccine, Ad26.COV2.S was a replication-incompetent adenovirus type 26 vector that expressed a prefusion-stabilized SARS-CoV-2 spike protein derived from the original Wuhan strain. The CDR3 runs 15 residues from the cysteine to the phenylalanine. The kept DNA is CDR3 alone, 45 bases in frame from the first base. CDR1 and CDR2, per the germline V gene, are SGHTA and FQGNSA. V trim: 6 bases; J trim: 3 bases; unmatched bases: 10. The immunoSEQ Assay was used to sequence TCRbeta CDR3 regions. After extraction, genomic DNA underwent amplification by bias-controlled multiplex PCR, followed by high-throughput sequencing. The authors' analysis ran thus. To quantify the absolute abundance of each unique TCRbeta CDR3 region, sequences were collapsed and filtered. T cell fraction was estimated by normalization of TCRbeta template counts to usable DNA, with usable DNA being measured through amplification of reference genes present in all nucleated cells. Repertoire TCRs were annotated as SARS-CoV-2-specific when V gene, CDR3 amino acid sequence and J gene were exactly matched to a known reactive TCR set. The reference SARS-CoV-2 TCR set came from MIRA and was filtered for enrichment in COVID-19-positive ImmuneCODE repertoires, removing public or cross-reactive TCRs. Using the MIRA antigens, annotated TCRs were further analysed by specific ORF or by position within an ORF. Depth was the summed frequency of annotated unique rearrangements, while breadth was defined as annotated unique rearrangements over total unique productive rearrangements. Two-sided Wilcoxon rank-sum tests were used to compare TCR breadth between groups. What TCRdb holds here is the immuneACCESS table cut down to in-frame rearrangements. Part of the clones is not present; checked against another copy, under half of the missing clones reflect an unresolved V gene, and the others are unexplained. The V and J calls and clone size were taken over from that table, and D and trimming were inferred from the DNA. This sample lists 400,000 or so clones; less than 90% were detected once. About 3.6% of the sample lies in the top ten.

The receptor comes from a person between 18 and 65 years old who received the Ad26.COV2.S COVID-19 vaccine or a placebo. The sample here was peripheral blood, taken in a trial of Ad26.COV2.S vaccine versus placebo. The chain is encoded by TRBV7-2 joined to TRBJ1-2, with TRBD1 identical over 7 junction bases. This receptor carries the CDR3 CASSFDRELYYGYTF. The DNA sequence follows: TGTGCCAGCAGTTTCGACAGGGAACTCTACTATGGCTACACCTTC.